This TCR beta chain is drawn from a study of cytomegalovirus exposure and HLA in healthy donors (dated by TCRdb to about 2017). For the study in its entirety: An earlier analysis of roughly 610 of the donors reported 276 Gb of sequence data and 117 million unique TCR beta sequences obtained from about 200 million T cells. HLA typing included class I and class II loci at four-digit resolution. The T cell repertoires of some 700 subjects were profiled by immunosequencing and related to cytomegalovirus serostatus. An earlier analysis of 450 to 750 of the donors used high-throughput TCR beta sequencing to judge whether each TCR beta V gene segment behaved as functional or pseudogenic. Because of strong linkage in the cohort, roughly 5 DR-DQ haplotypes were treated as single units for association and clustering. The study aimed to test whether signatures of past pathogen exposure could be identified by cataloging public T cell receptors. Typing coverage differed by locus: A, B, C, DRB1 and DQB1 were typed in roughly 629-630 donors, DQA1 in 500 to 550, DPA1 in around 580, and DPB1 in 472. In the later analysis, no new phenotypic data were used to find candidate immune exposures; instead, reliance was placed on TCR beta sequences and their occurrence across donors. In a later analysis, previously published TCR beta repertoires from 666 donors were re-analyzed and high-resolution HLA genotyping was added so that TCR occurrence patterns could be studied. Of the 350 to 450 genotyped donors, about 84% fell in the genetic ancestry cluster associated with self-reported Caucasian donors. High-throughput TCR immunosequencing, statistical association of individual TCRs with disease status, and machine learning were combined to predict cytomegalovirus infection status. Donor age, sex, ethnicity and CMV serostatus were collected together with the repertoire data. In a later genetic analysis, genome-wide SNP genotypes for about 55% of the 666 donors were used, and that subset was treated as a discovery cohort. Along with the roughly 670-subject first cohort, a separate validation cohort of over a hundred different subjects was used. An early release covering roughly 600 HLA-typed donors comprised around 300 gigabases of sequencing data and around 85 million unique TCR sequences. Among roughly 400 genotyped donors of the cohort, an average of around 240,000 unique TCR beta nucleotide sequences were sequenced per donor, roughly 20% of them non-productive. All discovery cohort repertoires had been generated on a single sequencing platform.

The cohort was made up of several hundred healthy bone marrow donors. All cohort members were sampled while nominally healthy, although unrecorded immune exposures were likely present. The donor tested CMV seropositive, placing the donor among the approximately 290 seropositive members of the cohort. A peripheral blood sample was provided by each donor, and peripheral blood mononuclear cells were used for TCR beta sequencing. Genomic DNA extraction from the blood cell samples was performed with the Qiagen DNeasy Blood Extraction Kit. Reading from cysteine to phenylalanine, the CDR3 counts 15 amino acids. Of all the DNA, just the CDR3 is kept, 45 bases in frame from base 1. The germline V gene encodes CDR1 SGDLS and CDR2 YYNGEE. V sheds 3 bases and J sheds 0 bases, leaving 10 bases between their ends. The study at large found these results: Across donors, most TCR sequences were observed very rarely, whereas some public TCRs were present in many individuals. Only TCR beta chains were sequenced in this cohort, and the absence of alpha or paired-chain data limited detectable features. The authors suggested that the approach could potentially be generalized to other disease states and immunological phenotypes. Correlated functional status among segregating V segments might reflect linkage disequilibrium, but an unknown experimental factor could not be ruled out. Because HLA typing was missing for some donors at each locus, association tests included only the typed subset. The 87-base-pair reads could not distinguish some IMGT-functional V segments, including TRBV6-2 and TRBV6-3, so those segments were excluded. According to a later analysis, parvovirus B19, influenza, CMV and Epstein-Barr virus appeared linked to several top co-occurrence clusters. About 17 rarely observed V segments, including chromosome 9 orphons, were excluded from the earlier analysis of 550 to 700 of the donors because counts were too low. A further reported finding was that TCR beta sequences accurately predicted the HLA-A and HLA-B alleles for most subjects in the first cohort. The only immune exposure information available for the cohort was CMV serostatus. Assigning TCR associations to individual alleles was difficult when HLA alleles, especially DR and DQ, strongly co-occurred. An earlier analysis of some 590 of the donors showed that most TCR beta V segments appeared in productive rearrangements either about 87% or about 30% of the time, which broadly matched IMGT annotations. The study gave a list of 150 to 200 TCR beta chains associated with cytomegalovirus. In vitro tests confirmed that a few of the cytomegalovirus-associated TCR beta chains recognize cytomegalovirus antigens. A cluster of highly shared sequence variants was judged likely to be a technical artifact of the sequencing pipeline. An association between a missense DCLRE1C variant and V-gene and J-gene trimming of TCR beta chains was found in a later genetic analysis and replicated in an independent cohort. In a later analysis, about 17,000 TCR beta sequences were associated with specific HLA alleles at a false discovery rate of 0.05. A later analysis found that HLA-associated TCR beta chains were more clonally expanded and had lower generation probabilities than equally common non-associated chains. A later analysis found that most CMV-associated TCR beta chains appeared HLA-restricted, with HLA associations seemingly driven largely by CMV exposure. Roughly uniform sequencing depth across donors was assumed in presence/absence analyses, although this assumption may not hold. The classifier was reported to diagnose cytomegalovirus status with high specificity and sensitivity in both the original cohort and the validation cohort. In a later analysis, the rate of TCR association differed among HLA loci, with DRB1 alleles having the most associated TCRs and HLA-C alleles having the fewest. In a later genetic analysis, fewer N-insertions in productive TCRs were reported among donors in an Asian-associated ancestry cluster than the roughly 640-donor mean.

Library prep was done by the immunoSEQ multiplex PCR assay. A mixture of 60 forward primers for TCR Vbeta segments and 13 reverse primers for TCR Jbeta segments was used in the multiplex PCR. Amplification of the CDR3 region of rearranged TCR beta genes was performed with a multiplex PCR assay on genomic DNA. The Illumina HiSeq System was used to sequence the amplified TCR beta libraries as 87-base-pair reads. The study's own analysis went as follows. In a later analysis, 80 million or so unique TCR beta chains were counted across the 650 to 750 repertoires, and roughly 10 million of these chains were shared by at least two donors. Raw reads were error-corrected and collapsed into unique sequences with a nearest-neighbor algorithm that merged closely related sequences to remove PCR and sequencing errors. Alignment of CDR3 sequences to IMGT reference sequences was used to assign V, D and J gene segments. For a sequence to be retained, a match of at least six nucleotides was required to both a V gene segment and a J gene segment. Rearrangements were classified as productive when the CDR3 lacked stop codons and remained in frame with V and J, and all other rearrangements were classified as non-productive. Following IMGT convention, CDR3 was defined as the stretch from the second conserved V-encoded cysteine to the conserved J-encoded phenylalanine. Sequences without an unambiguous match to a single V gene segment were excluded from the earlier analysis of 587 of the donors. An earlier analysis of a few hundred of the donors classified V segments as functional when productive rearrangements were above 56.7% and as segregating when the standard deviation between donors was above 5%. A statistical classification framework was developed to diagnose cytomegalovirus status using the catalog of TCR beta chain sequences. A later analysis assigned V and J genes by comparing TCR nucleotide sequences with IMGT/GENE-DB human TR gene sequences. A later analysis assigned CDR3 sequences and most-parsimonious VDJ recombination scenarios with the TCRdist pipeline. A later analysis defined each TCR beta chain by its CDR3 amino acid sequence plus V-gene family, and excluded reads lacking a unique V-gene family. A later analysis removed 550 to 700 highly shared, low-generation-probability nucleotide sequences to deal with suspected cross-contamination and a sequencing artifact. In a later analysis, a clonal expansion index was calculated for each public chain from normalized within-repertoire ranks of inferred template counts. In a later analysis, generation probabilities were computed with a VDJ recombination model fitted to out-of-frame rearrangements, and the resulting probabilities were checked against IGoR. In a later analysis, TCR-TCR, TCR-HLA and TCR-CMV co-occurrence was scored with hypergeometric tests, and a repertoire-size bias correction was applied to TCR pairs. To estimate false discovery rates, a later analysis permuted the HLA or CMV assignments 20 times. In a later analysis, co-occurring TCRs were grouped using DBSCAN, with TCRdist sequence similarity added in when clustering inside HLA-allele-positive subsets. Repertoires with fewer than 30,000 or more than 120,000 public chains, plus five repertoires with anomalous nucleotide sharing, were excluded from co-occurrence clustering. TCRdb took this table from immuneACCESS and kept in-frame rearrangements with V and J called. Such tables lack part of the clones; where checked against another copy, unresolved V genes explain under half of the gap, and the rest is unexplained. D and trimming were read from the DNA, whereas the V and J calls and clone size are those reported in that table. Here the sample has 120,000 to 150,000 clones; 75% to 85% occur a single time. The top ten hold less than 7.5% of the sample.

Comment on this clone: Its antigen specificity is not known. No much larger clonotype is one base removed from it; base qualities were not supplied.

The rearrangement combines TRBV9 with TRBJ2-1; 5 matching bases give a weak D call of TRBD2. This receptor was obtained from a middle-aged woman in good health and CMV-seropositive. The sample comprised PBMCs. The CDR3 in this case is CASSASGSSYNEQFF. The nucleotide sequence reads TGTGCCAGCAGCGCGAGCGGTAGCTCCTACAATGAGCAGTTCTTC.